This T cell receptor (beta chain) was obtained from a study of blood T cells in healthy people across ages. Through a sample-barcoded 5' primer and a J-beta primer mix, a second PCR was run for roughly 7 to 12 cycles. Each CDR3 protein is one row after TCRdb ran MiXCR on the 5' RACE reads. The table has 450,000 to 700,000 distinct CDR3 sequences, 27% seen once. Ten or more counts support this clonotype. J lost 5 bases, V lost 3 bases, and 4 bases had no gene match. The CDR3 sequence is 14 residues long. This TCR was sampled from a woman aged 70 to 79 in good health. The sequenced sample consisted of blood. The chain links TRBV12-3 or TRBV12-4 to TRBJ2-1; 7 bases align to TRBD2. CDR3 region: CASSFGLADNEQFF. Here the CDR3 DNA reads TGTGCCAGCAGTTTCGGGCTAGCGGACAATGAGCAGTTCTTC.